The clone carrying this TCR beta chain was counted at least ten times. Its specificity is not known. The data belong to a study of shared clonotypes between healthy human individuals. Overall study findings and caveats: Incompleteness in sorted-subset sequencing, despite large depth, was shown by rarefaction.

Using immunoSEQ multiplex PCR, the repertoire was profiled, and TCRdb retains in-frame clones only, with some absent. The profile shows hundreds of thousands of clones, around 73% of them singletons. V was shortened by 6 bases and J by 2 bases, with 10 bases between the two germline ends. The CDR3 contains 13 residues. Germline V CDR1 and CDR2: SGHTA, FQGTGA. The rearrangement joins TRBV7-3 to TRBJ2-5, with a possible D match to TRBD2 (6 bases). The origin of this receptor is a woman aged 25 to 45 in good health. The sequencing sample was made of memory CD4+ T cells sorted from blood. Subset meaning: CD45RA-negative fraction. The CDR3 DNA is TGTGCCAGCAGTCCCGGGGGTCAAGAGACCCAGTACTTC. The encoded protein is CASSPGGQETQYF.